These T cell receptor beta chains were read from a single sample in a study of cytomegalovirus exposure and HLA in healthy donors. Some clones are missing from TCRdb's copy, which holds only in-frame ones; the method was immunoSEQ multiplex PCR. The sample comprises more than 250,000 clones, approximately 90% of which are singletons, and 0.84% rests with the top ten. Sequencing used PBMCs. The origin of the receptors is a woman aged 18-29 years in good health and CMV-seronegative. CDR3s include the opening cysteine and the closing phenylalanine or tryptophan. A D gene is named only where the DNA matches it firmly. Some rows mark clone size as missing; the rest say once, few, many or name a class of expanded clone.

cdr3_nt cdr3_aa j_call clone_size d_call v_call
TGCGCCAGCAGCTTGGAAGATCAGGGGCTCACTGAAGCTTTCTTT CASSLEDQGLTEAFF TRBJ1-1 NA NA TRBV5-1
TGTGCCAGCAGGCAACAGGGGGGGGAGGAGACCCAGTACTTC CASRQQGGEETQYF TRBJ2-5 NA NA TRBV28
TGTGCCAGCTCACTACAGACAGGGTCGGTCGATGGCTACACCTTC CASSLQTGSVDGYTF TRBJ1-2 few TRBD1 TRBV18
TGCAGCGTTCGAGGTTGGACAGACTACAATGAGCAGTTCTTC CSVRGWTDYNEQFF TRBJ2-1 NA NA TRBV29-1
TGTGCCAGCAGTTACCTAAACCGGGACAGGGGGCGCGGAGATACGCAGTATTTT CASSYLNRDRGRGDTQYF TRBJ2-3 NA TRBD1 TRBV27
TGTGCCAGCAGTTACAGGGACCGGATCTATGGCTACACCTTC CASSYRDRIYGYTF TRBJ1-2 few NA TRBV28
TGTGCCAGCAGTCTTGACAGGGCAAATACGCAGTATTTT CASSLDRANTQYF TRBJ2-3 NA TRBD1 TRBV27
TGTGCCAGCAGAAGACTAGCGGGAGGGTACAATGAGCAGTTCTTC CASRRLAGGYNEQFF TRBJ2-1 NA TRBD2 TRBV2
TGCAGCGCAATTGGGACAGGGTACACAGATACGCAGTATTTT CSAIGTGYTDTQYF TRBJ2-3 NA TRBD1 TRBV29-1
TGTGCCAGCAGCTTAGGGGGCGCGGGCTACACCTTC CASSLGGAGYTF TRBJ1-2 few NA TRBV11-2
TGTGCCAGCAGCTCTAGCGGAGGCACAGATACGCAGTATTTT CASSSSGGTDTQYF TRBJ2-3 NA TRBD2 TRBV5-4
TGTGCCAGCAGTTTATCCGACTTTAATGAGCAGTTCTTC CASSLSDFNEQFF TRBJ2-1 once NA TRBV27
TGTGCCAGCGCTGTGTACGGGGCAGGGGACGAGCAGTACTTC CASAVYGAGDEQYF TRBJ2-7 NA NA TRBV6-5
TGTGCCAGCAGCCAAGCAGGGATCAATGAGCAGTTCTTC CASSQAGINEQFF TRBJ2-1 NA NA TRBV4-2
TGTGCCAGCAGCGCGGGACAGTTTCCCTACAATGAGCAGTTCTTC CASSAGQFPYNEQFF TRBJ2-1 NA NA TRBV7-6
TGTGCCAGCAGTCCCCCGGACAATGAGCAGTTCTTC CASSPPDNEQFF TRBJ2-1 NA NA TRBV27
TGTGCCAGCACCCCCGGGGACAGTTACTATGGCTACACCTTC CASTPGDSYYGYTF TRBJ1-2 NA TRBD1 TRBV28
TGTGCCAGCAGTCGACACGAGAGCTCCTACAATGAGCAGTTCTTC CASSRHESSYNEQFF TRBJ2-1 NA NA TRBV28
TGTGCCAGCAGTGGAGAGTCGAACACCGGGGAGCTGTTTTTT CASSGESNTGELFF TRBJ2-2 NA NA TRBV2
TGTGCCAGCAGTGCCGTTATCGAGCAGTACTTC CASSAVIEQYF TRBJ2-7 few NA TRBV2
TGTGCCAGCTCCCCGACAGGGAACACTGAAGCTTTCTTT CASSPTGNTEAFF TRBJ1-1 NA NA TRBV18
TGCAGTGCTGGTCGGAGCTACGAGCAGTACTTC CSAGRSYEQYF TRBJ2-7 NA NA TRBV20-1
TGTGCCAGCAGTTGGGACAGACAAGAGACCCAGTACTTC CASSWDRQETQYF TRBJ2-5 NA TRBD1 TRBV2
TGTGCCAGCAGTAAGACAGGGGAAAAACTGTTTTTT CASSKTGEKLFF TRBJ1-4 once TRBD1 TRBV2
TGTGCCAGCAGCCAAGAACCCGGGCGGGCCTACGAGCAGTACTTC CASSQEPGRAYEQYF TRBJ2-7 NA NA TRBV4-2
TGTGCCAGTAGTATCTCGGTTGGGGGGGACGAGCAGTACTTC CASSISVGGDEQYF TRBJ2-7 NA TRBD2 TRBV19
TGCGCCAGCAGCCAAGACAGTTACACTGAAGCTTTCTTT CASSQDSYTEAFF TRBJ1-1 NA NA TRBV4-3
TGTGCCAGCAGCCTACCGGACCCGAGGGTAGAGCAGTACTTC CASSLPDPRVEQYF TRBJ2-7 NA NA TRBV5-4
TGCGCCAGCAGCGGCAGGGGCGAGCCTGGCTACACCTTC CASSGRGEPGYTF TRBJ1-2 NA NA TRBV4-3
TGCGCCAGCAGCGTGGGAGCGGGAGGCCCTTACGAGCAGTACTTC CASSVGAGGPYEQYF TRBJ2-7 NA TRBD2 TRBV5-1
TGCGCCAGCAGCTTCACAGGGGGGGAGTACACTGAAGCTTTCTTT CASSFTGGEYTEAFF TRBJ1-1 NA TRBD1 TRBV5-1
TGTGCCAGCAGTATAGGACAGGGGGATCAGCCCCAGCATTTT CASSIGQGDQPQHF TRBJ1-5 NA TRBD1 TRBV28
TGTGCCATCAGTGTTCTAGCGGGGGGCACAGATACGCAGTATTTT CAISVLAGGTDTQYF TRBJ2-3 NA TRBD2 TRBV10-3
TGTGCCTTTCAACAGGGTACCGGGGAGCTGTTTTTT CAFQQGTGELFF TRBJ2-2 NA NA TRBV30
TGTGCCACCAGCAGAGATACTGGGGAGGAGACCCAGTACTTC CATSRDTGEETQYF TRBJ2-5 NA NA TRBV15
TGTGCCAGCAGCCAGGGGACAGGCAATCAGCCCCAGCATTTT CASSQGTGNQPQHF TRBJ1-5 NA TRBD1 TRBV2
TGTGCCAGTAGTAGGGGGACAGGGGGGAGCGAGCAGTACTTC CASSRGTGGSEQYF TRBJ2-7 NA TRBD1 TRBV19
TGTGCCAGCAGTTCCGGACAGCGTAATCAGCCCCAGCATTTT CASSSGQRNQPQHF TRBJ1-5 NA NA TRBV28
TGTGCCAGCAGCGCTTACTCGGGCGGGAGCCAAGGCACAGATACGCAGTATTTT CASSAYSGGSQGTDTQYF TRBJ2-3 few TRBD2 TRBV4-2
TGTGCCATCAGACGGGACAGTCTCTACGAGCAGTACTTC CAIRRDSLYEQYF TRBJ2-7 once TRBD1 TRBV10-3
TGTGCCAGTAGTATCGGTCGGCAGGGGGACGGCTACACCTTC CASSIGRQGDGYTF TRBJ1-2 NA TRBD1 TRBV19
TGTGCCAGCAGCTTAAATTCCGCAGGGTTGAACACTGAAGCTTTCTTT CASSLNSAGLNTEAFF TRBJ1-1 NA NA TRBV7-2
TGCGCCAGCAGCCAGGACCGCGGGCAGGGGATCATGGATACGCAGTATTTT CASSQDRGQGIMDTQYF TRBJ2-3 NA NA TRBV4-1
TGCGCCAGCAGCCGATGGACAGGGGATGAGCAGTTCTTC CASSRWTGDEQFF TRBJ2-1 NA TRBD1 TRBV4-3
TGTGCCAGCAGTTTAGAGGGAGGTGGTCAGCCCCAGCATTTT CASSLEGGGQPQHF TRBJ1-5 NA NA TRBV6-5
TGTGCCAGCTCACCAGCGGGAGACTATGGCTACACCTTC CASSPAGDYGYTF TRBJ1-2 NA NA TRBV18
TGCGCCAGCAGCCCCCCACGGACTATCTTCAATGAGCAGTTCTTC CASSPPRTIFNEQFF TRBJ2-1 NA NA TRBV5-1
TGTGCCAGCAGCGCCCACCCGGGGAGCTCCTACGAGCAGTACTTC CASSAHPGSSYEQYF TRBJ2-7 NA NA TRBV9
TGTGCCAGCAGCGTCTTAAGCCACACTGAAGCTTTCTTT CASSVLSHTEAFF TRBJ1-1 NA NA TRBV7-2
TGCGCCAGCAGCCCCCTGGCGGACAACAATGAGCAGTTCTTC CASSPLADNNEQFF TRBJ2-1 NA NA TRBV5-1
TGTGCCAGCAGCTTAACCAGCGGGAGGGAGAATGAGCAGTTCTTC CASSLTSGRENEQFF TRBJ2-1 NA TRBD2 TRBV7-3